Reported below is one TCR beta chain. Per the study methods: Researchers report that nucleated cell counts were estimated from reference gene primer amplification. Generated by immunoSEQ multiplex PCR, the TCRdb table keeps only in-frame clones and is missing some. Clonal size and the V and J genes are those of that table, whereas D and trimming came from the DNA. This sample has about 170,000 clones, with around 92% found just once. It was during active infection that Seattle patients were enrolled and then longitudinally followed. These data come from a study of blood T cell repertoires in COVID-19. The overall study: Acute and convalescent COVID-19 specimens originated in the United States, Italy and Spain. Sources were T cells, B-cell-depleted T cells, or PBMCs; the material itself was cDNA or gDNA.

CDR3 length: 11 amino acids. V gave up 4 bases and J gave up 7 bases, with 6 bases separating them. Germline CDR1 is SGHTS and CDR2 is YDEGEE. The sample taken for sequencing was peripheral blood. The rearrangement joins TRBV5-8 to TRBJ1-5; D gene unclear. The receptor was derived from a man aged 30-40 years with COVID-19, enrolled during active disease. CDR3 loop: CASSERQPQHF. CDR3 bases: TGTGCCAGCAGCGAGCGGCAGCCCCAGCATTTT. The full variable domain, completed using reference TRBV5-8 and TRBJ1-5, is EAGVTQSPTHLIKTRGQQATLRCSPISGHTSVYWYQQALGLGLQFLLWYDEGEERNRGNFPPRFSGRQFPNYSSELNVNALELEDSALYLCASSERQPQHFGDGTRLSIL.